This record covers a single T cell receptor beta chain. As yet, its antigen is unknown. The sample is drawn from a study of cytomegalovirus exposure and HLA in healthy donors. Regarding the study as a whole: In a later analysis, across HLA loci, associated TCR counts were highest for DRB1, lowest for HLA-C. The classifier reportedly diagnosed cytomegalovirus status with high sensitivity and specificity. Information on immune exposure was restricted to one variable (CMV serostatus).

Germline V gene sequence: CDR1 SEHNR, CDR2 FQNEAQ (reference sequence). V was cut by 1 base and J by 3 bases, with 10 bases left in between. This CDR3 spans 15 amino acids. Primers for the PCR totalled 60 Vbeta and 13 Jbeta. TCRdb's copy holds only in-frame clones and misses some; the assay was immunoSEQ multiplex PCR. Of tens of thousands of clones in the sample, less than 75% were seen once. The rearrangement links TRBV7-9 to TRBJ1-5, with D possibly matching TRBD1 (6 bases). This clonotype was sampled from a man younger than 45 in good health and CMV-seronegative. Material: PBMCs. CDR3 DNA sequence: TGTGCCAGCAGCTTAGAGGCAGGGGACAATCAGCCCCAGCATTTT. It is translated as CASSLEAGDNQPQHF.